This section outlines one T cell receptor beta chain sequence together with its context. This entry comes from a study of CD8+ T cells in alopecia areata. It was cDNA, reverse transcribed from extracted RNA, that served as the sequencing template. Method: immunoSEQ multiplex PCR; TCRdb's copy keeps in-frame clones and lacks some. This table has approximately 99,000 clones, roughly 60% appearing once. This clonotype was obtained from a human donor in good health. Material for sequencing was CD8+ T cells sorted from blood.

The CDR3, as DNA: TGTGCCAGCAGTTCGTTCAGCGGGGGGGCTAACGAGCAGTACTTC. Translated: CASSSFSGGANEQYF. The chain links TRBV28 to TRBJ2-7; 10 bases are shared with TRBD2. There are 15 residues in the CDR3. Trimming at V came to 4 bases and at J to 5 bases, leaving 8 bases not matched to a gene. The V gene's germline CDR1 is MDHEN and CDR2 SYDVKM.